The 7 T cell receptor beta chains below come from one sample, sequenced in a study of blood T cell repertoires in COVID-19. The method was immunoSEQ multiplex PCR; TCRdb's version includes in-frame clones alone and lacks a portion of them. The sample records roughly 170,000 clones, roughly 80% being singletons. Sequencing was carried out using PBMCs or T cells enriched from blood (not recorded which). The receptors were sampled from a man aged 45-60 years who had recovered from COVID-19.

V gene TRBV6-5 combines with J gene TRBJ2-7, with 10 bases aligning to TRBD1. This CDR3 region has 15 residues. After removal of 4 bases from V and 1 base from J, the junction contained 4 bases not matched to a gene. Germline CDR1 MNHEY, CDR2 SVGAGI. The CDR3 spells CASSLGGQGSYEQYF. As DNA, the CDR3 is TGTGCCAGCAGTTTGGGGGGACAGGGGTCCTACGAGCAGTACTTC.

The chain is built from TRBV7-8 and TRBJ2-7; D is ambiguous. Germline V gives CDR1 SGHVS, CDR2 FQNEAQ. V was pared by 5 bases and J by 4 bases, with 9 bases between. The CDR3 is made up of 12 amino acids. In DNA, the CDR3 is TGTGCCAGCAGCCCACACAGTTACGAGCAGTACTTC. Its translation is CASSPHSYEQYF.

The chain joins TRBV30 to TRBJ1-5, with a weak D call TRBD1 (5 bases). Germline loops: CDR1 GTSNPN, CDR2 SVGIG (reference sequence). V was clipped by 3 bases and J by 8 bases, with 17 bases between them. The CDR3 is 14 amino acids. Here the CDR3 reads CAWSLGVGSKPQHF. CDR3 sequence (DNA): TGTGCCTGGAGCCTAGGGGTGGGGTCTAAGCCCCAGCATTTT.

The rearrangement joins TRBV6-5 to TRBJ2-1; D ambiguous. CDR3 length: 11 residues. V dropped 6 bases and J dropped 8 bases, with 8 bases sitting between them. The germline CDR1 and CDR2 sequences are MNHEY and SVGAGI. The CDR3 DNA is TGTGCCAGCAGAGCGTACGATGAGCAGTTCTTC. Amino acid sequence: CASRAYDEQFF.

V and J are TRBV19 and TRBJ1-6; TRBD1 aligns across 7 bases. Trimming cost V 5 bases and J 5 bases; bases outside gene matches: 6. Germline lookup yields CDR1 LNHDA and CDR2 SQIVND (reference sequence). The CDR3 is made up of 15 amino acids. The CDR3: CASSSPGGNNSPLHF. The CDR3 nucleotides read TGTGCCAGTAGTTCCCCAGGGGGGAATAATTCACCCCTCCACTTT.

This clone was recorded only once. The chain links TRBV5-6 to TRBJ2-3; 8 bases are a match to TRBD2. J gave up 7 bases and V 4 bases, and 17 bases lay outside the gene matches. Germline V gene data show CDR1 as SGHDT and CDR2 as YYEEEE. This CDR3 is built from 17 residues. The CDR3 protein is CASSRTTRTSRMYTQYF. The CDR3 nucleotides are TGTGCCAGCAGCAGAACAACCCGGACTAGCCGGATGTATACGCAGTATTTT.

The chain recombines TRBV4-1 with TRBJ2-7; TRBD2 matches at 10 bases. CDR1 and CDR2 from the germline V gene are MGHRA and YSYEKL. V was clipped by 5 bases and J by 5 bases; unmatched bases: 6. The CDR3 is 14 residues long. The chain's CDR3 is CASSDLGLADEQYF. CDR3 bases: TGCGCCAGCAGCGATCTAGGACTAGCGGACGAGCAGTACTTC.